These 9 T cell receptor beta chains were all obtained from the same sample, sequenced in a study of shared clonotypes between healthy human individuals. TCRdb's copy holds only in-frame clones and misses some; the assay was immunoSEQ multiplex PCR. The sample yields 470,000 or so clones, approximately 81% seen once. Sequenced material: PBMCs. These TCRs come from a woman between 40 and 50 years old in good health. Some clones in this sample may be carry-over from other donors' samples.

The chain has TRBV11-2 and TRBJ2-2; TRBD1 matches 8 bases. V was pared by 3 bases and J by 4 bases, with 4 bases of the junction left unmatched. This CDR3 comprises 15 residues. Germline CDR1 SGHAT, CDR2 FQNNGV. The CDR3 is CASSLDRVGTGELFF. Here the CDR3 DNA reads TGTGCCAGCAGCTTGGACAGGGTCGGCACCGGGGAGCTGTTTTTT.

V and J are TRBV28 and TRBJ2-4; 10 nucleotides match TRBD2. The germline V gene encodes CDR1 MDHEN and CDR2 SYDVKM. This CDR3 spans 14 amino acids. V was pared by 6 bases and J by 8 bases, with 7 bases of the junction left unmatched. CDR3 residues: CASRSSSGGDIQYF. CDR3 bases: TGTGCCAGCAGATCCTCTAGCGGGGGAGACATTCAGTACTTC.

The CDR3 DNA is TGTGCCAGCAGCCCCGGGACAGGGGGGACCTACGAGCAGTACTTC. Protein product: CASSPGTGGTYEQYF. The J gene is TRBJ2-7, the V gene TRBV4-2; 11 positions agree with TRBD1. CDR1 LGHNA and CDR2 YNFKEQ come from the germline V gene. V shed 4 bases and J 2 bases; nucleotides not matched to a gene: 4. This CDR3 has 15 residues.

The J gene is TRBJ2-1, the V gene TRBV5-6; maybe TRBD1 (6 bases). Germline V gene data show CDR1 as SGHDT and CDR2 as YYEEEE. The CDR3 runs to 11 residues. The V gene lost 5 bases and the J gene lost 10 bases, with 10 bases spanning the gap. The CDR3 region has the DNA TGTGCCAGCAGTTCCGACAGGGAGCAGTTCTTC. This codes for CASSSDREQFF.

The genes are TRBV7-2 and TRBJ1-2; D is undetermined. Between the trimmed V and J ends, which lost 1 base and 3 bases, there was a span of 9 bases. CDR3 length: 14 residues. CDR1 and CDR2 (germline): SGHTA, FQGNSA. The CDR3 DNA reads as TGTGCCAGCAGCTTAGATGGCAGCTACTATGGCTACACCTTC. It codes for CASSLDGSYYGYTF. The whole variable domain, filled in from reference TRBV7-2 and TRBJ1-2, reads GAGVSQSPSNKVTEKGKDVELRCDPISGHTALYWYRQSLGQGLEFLIYFQGNSAPDKSGLPSDRFSAERTGGSVSTLTIQRTQQEDSAVYLCASSLDGSYYGYTFGSGTRLTVV.

The CDR3 region is CASSFGGEADTQYF. CDR3 bases: TGTGCCAGCAGTTTCGGGGGCGAAGCAGATACGCAGTATTTT. The rearrangement links TRBV6-5 to TRBJ2-3, with D perhaps TRBD1 or TRBD2 (6 bases each). CDR3 length equals 14 residues. Germline V gives CDR1 MNHEY, CDR2 SVGAGI. V lost 4 bases and J 4 bases, leaving 12 bases between the germline ends.

The V call is TRBV27, the J call TRBJ2-3, with 12 nucleotides matching TRBD2. J lost 6 bases, V lost 2 bases, and 9 bases had no gene match. The V gene's germline CDR1 is MNHEY and CDR2 SMNVEV (reference sequence). The CDR3 contains 17 residues. CDR3 in amino acids: CASSLGLAGGPGDTQYF. The CDR3 DNA follows: TGTGCCAGCAGTTTAGGCCTAGCGGGAGGGCCAGGGGATACGCAGTATTTT.

This clone was counted only a few times. V is TRBV28 and J is TRBJ1-5; 9 nucleotides line up with TRBD1. With V trimmed by 3 bases and J by 4 bases, 4 bases remained unmatched. CDR3 length equals 15 residues. CDR1 and CDR2 from the germline V gene are MDHEN and SYDVKM. The CDR3 here is CASSFTGGGNQPQHF. The CDR3 DNA follows: TGTGCCAGCAGTTTTACAGGGGGCGGTAATCAGCCCCAGCATTTT.

The sample holds a few counts of this clone. The rearrangement uses TRBV7-2 and TRBJ1-2; D gene unclear. Trimming cost V 5 bases and J 3 bases, with 10 bases left between them. Germline loops: CDR1 SGHTA, CDR2 FQGNSA. The CDR3 totals 13 residues. The CDR3 DNA reads as TGTGCCAGCAGCCCGCAACCTCACTATGGCTACACCTTC. This translates into CASSPQPHYGYTF.